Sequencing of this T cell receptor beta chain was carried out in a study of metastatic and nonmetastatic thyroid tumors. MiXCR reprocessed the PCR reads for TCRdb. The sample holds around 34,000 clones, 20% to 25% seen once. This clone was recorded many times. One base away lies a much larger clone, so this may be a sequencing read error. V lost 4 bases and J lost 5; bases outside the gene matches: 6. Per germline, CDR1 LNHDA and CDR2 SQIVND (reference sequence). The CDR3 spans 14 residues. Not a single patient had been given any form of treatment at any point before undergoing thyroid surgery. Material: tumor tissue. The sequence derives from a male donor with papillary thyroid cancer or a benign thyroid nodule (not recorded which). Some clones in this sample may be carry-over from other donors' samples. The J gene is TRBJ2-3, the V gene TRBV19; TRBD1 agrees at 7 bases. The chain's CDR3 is CASSKGAAEDTQYF. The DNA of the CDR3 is TGTGCCAGTAGTAAGGGGGCAGCGGAAGATACGCAGTATTTT.